One T cell receptor beta chain is described in this entry. What it binds is unknown. The data originate from a study of Graves' ophthalmopathy and Graves' hyperthyroidism. Findings of the study overall: The model reached approximately 67% sensitivity and roughly 72% specificity for predicting ophthalmopathy progression. A model of 13 signatures distinguished ophthalmopathy from stable hyperthyroidism at under 90% sensitivity and 65% to 84% specificity.

From RNA, the CDR3 regions of TCR beta chains were amplified and sequenced. Investigators did first-round RT-PCR with HTBI primers, then second-round multiplex PCR. TCRdb analysed the multiplex PCR reads with MiXCR anew, one entry per CDR3 protein. The data hold 1 million to 1.3 million distinct CDR3 sequences, with approximately 35% observed a single time. Other autoimmune diseases, uncontrolled infections, pregnancy and lactation each led to patient exclusion. CDR3 length equals 15 residues. V was shortened by 0 bases and J by 0 bases, with 11 bases between the two germline ends. The germline CDR1 and CDR2 sequences are SQVTM and ANQGSEA.

This sequence was found in an adult man with Graves' hyperthyroidism. This chain joins TRBV29-1 and TRBJ1-1, with D tentatively TRBD1 (6 bases). Sequencing used peripheral blood or thyroid tissue (not recorded which). The CDR3 reads CSVEEGQGLNTEAFF. Here the CDR3 DNA reads TGCAGCGTTGAAGAGGGGCAGGGGCTGAACACTGAAGCTTTCTTT.